The entry below gives a single T cell receptor beta chain sequence along with its context. V was trimmed by 0 bases and J by 5 bases, leaving 8 bases between them. CDR1 and CDR2 from the germline V gene are MGHRA and YSYEKL. The CDR3 is 14 amino acids. Some clones are missing from TCRdb's copy, which holds only in-frame ones; the method was immunoSEQ multiplex PCR. Of roughly 120,000 clones detected, 60% to 85% appear once; the ten largest clones hold approximately 2.5%. The data were obtained in a study of blood T cell repertoires in COVID-19. The chain is built from TRBV4-1 and TRBJ1-5; no clear D. The origin of this receptor is a man in his 70s with acute or convalescent COVID-19. Sequences were obtained from peripheral blood. The CDR3 nucleotides are TGCGCCAGCAGCCAAGATCAAACTTATCAGCCCCAGCATTTT. Protein product: CASSQDQTYQPQHF.